This entry lists 8 T cell receptor beta chains sequenced from one sample in a study of control samples from healthy donors and cancer patients (dated by TCRdb to about 2020). Receptors were amplified or captured by the immunoSEQ multiplex PCR assay. TCRdb holds this immuneACCESS table with in-frame rearrangements only. Some clones are missing; in checked studies, unresolved V genes explain under half, and the rest has no known cause. The sample has more than 140,000 clones on record, about 89% of them singletons. The top ten hold approximately 6.8% of the sample. Material: blood. All receptors derive from a man between 18 and 35 years old in good health.

The V gene is TRBV7-9, the J gene TRBJ1-2; 12 positions match TRBD1. From germline, CDR1 is SEHNR and CDR2 FQNEAQ (reference sequence). V lost 5 bases, J lost 6 bases, and 4 bases stayed unmatched. This CDR3 spans 14 amino acids. DNA of the CDR3: TGTGCCAGCAGCCCCCGGGACAGGGGGCATGGCTACACCTTC. It translates to CASSPRDRGHGYTF. The complete variable domain, with remaining parts taken from reference TRBV7-9 and TRBJ1-2, reads DTGVSQNPRHKITKRGQNVTFRCDPISEHNRLYWYRQTLGQGPEFLTYFQNEAQLEKSRLLSDRFSAERPKGSFSTLEIQRTEQGDSAMYLCASSPRDRGHGYTFGSGTRLTVV.

The CDR3: CASSVVRVSWTNEKLFF. In DNA form, the CDR3 reads TGTGCCAGCAGCGTAGTGAGGGTCTCGTGGACTAATGAAAAACTGTTTTTT. The chain has TRBV9 and TRBJ1-4, with D uncertain. The CDR3 is made up of 17 amino acids. Germline CDR1 is SGDLS and CDR2 is YYNGEE. V was clipped by 0 bases and J by 2 bases, with 14 bases between them.

This chain links TRBV7-8 with TRBJ1-2; unclear D gene. The CDR3 runs 16 residues. Germline CDR1 is SGHVS and CDR2 is FQNEAQ. Deletions cut 0 bases from V and 0 bases from J, with 11 bases between. The chain's CDR3 is CASSLAGSTPNYGYTF. CDR3 coding DNA: TGTGCCAGCAGCTTAGCCGGATCGACACCTAACTATGGCTACACCTTC.

The rearrangement joins TRBV11-2 to TRBJ2-6; D could derive from TRBD1 or TRBD2 (5 bases each). There are 17 residues in the CDR3. The germline V gene has CDR1 SGHAT and CDR2 FQNNGV. V lost 4 bases and J lost 2, with 15 bases in between. The CDR3 reads CASSSVATEAGANVLTF. CDR3 bases: TGTGCCAGCAGCTCTGTAGCGACAGAAGCTGGGGCCAACGTCCTGACTTTC. The whole variable domain, remainder taken from reference TRBV11-2 and TRBJ2-6, is EAGVAQSPRYKIIEKRQSVAFWCNPISGHATLYWYQQILGQGPKLLIQFQNNGVVDDSQLPKDRFSAERLKGVDSTLKIQPAKLEDSAVYLCASSSVATEAGANVLTFGAGSRLTVL.

The chain employs TRBV5-3 and TRBJ1-4, with 9 bases identical to TRBD1. TRBV5-3 is flagged as an ORF with uncertain function. J lost 11 bases, V lost 4 bases, and 15 bases had no gene match. This CDR3 region has 16 residues. In DNA form, the CDR3 reads TGTGCCAGAAGCCTAGGGCCGGGACAGGGACAAGACAAACTGTTTTTT. Translated, it gives CARSLGPGQGQDKLFF.

The chain couples TRBV6-2 or TRBV6-3 to TRBJ2-3; 12 bases map to TRBD1. This CDR3 is built from 16 residues. Per germline, CDR1 MNHEY and CDR2 SVGEGT. With V trimmed by 6 bases and J by 5 bases, 9 bases remained unmatched. CDR3 nucleotide sequence: TGTGCCAGCAGCACGGGACAGGGGGCGCCCCGAGATACGCAGTATTTT. Protein: CASSTGQGAPRDTQYF.

J is TRBJ1-4 and V is TRBV5-1; 7 bases match TRBD1. With 0 bases clipped from V and 2 bases from J, the junction kept 1 base outside the gene matches. The germline CDR1 and CDR2 sequences are SGHRS and YFSETQ. This CDR3 spans 15 amino acids. CDR3 nucleotide sequence: TGCGCCAGCAGCTTGGGGGGACAGACTAATGAAAAACTGTTTTTT. This translates into CASSLGGQTNEKLFF. Using reference TRBV5-1 and TRBJ1-4 for the parts outside the CDR3, the full variable domain is KAGVTQTPRYLIKTRGQQVTLSCSPISGHRSVSWYQQTPGQGLQFLFEYFSETQRNKGNFPGRFSGRQFSNSRSEMNVSTLELGDSALYLCASSLGGQTNEKLFFGSGTQLSVL.

The chain has TRBV19 and TRBJ2-5; 7 bases align to TRBD2. In germline, CDR1 is LNHDA, CDR2 SQIVND (reference sequence). Trimming took 5 bases from V and 7 from J; bases not matched to a gene: 10. The CDR3 length is 14 residues. The CDR3 region is CASSSYGLDGTQYF. The CDR3 DNA follows: TGTGCCAGTAGTTCGTACGGACTAGATGGGACCCAGTACTTC.